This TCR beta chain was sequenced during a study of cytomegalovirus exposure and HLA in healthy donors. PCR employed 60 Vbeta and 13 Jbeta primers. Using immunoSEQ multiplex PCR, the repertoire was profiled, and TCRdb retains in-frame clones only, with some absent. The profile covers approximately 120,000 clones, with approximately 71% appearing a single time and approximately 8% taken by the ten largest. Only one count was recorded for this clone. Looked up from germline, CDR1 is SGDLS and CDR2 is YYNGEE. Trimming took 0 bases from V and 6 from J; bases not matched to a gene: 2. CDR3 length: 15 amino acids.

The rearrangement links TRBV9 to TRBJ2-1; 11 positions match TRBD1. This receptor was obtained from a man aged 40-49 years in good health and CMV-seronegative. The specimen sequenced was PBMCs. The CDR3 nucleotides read TGTGCCAGCAGCGTAGTTGGGACAGGGGGCAATGAGCAGTTCTTC. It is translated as CASSVVGTGGNEQFF.